These 25 T cell receptor beta chains came from one sample sequenced in a study of shared clonotypes between healthy human individuals. The data were produced by immunoSEQ multiplex PCR, yet TCRdb's version contains in-frame clones alone and is incomplete. The table shows about 1 million clones, with about 75% occurring only once. The sequencing input was memory CD4+ T cells sorted from blood. Subset indicated: CD45RA-negative fraction. Source of these receptors: a man between 18 and 35 years old in good health.

About this clone itself: This may be a read error: a much more frequent sequence differs by one nucleotide. This chain connects TRBV5-1 to TRBJ2-7, with D possibly matching TRBD2 (5 bases). CDR1 and CDR2 from the germline V gene are SGHRS and YFSETQ. This CDR3 region has 17 residues. V was clipped by 3 bases and J by 0 bases, with 19 bases between them. The CDR3 protein is CASSSGSFEGNSYEQYF. The DNA for the CDR3 is TGCGCCAGCAGCTCTGGTTCGTTTGAGGGAAACTCCTACGAGCAGTACTTC.

CDR3 sequence (DNA): TGTGCCAGCAGCCAACACATAGGGACAGAGAGCAATCAGCCCCAGCATTTT. Encoded protein: CASSQHIGTESNQPQHF. The chain recombines TRBV14 with TRBJ1-5; 7 bases match TRBD1. The trim removed 2 bases at V and 1 base at J, leaving 8 bases unmatched. CDR1 is SGHDN and CDR2 is FVKESK in the germline V gene. The CDR3 consists of 17 residues.

A few counts support this clone. The J gene is TRBJ2-1, the V gene TRBV5-1; the match to TRBD2 covers 16 bases. Germline V gene sequence: CDR1 SGHRS, CDR2 YFSETQ. J lost 6 bases, V lost 3 bases, and 6 bases had no gene match. The CDR3 covers 17 residues. The CDR3 loop is CASSSGTSGRASNEQFF. The DNA for the CDR3 is TGCGCCAGCAGCTCAGGGACTAGCGGGAGGGCCAGCAATGAGCAGTTCTTC.

V gene TRBV25-1 combines with J gene TRBJ2-7; D call uncertain. Germline loops: CDR1 MGHDK, CDR2 SYGVNS. This CDR3 has 14 amino acids. Trimming stripped 1 base from V and 0 bases from J, with 7 bases between. The CDR3 protein is CASSELASSYEQYF. The CDR3 DNA reads as TGTGCCAGCAGTGAATTGGCGTCCTCCTACGAGCAGTACTTC.

The chain is built from TRBV28 and TRBJ1-2; D is undetermined. Trimming removed 7 bases at V and 4 bases at J, with 7 bases between. Germline loops: CDR1 MDHEN, CDR2 SYDVKM. This CDR3 has 11 residues. Written as DNA, the CDR3 is TGTGCCAGCACTTCTAGCTATGGCTACACCTTC. As protein: CASTSSYGYTF.

This clone showed up just once. The chain employs TRBV10-3 and TRBJ2-3, with unresolved D. Per the germline V gene, CDR1 is ENHRY and CDR2 is SYGVKD. Trimming took off 4 bases at V and 6 bases at J, with 11 bases between the two ends. CDR3 length equals 13 residues. The CDR3 is CAISAGLLDTQYF. The CDR3 DNA sequence: TGTGCCATCAGTGCCGGGTTGTTGGATACGCAGTATTTT.

The genes are TRBV18 and TRBJ2-5, with TRBD2 as a possible D gene (7 bases). Germline assignment: CDR1 KGHSH and CDR2 LQKENI. There are 13 residues in the CDR3. V dropped 8 bases and J dropped 0 bases, with 10 bases sitting between them. Written as DNA, the CDR3 is TGTGCCAGCGGGGGGGGCAACCAAGAGACCCAGTACTTC. Translation: CASGGGNQETQYF.

The chain joins TRBV5-6 to TRBJ2-7, with D perhaps TRBD1 or TRBD2 (5 bases each). Trimming left V 3 bases short and J 8 bases short, with 15 bases between. The CDR3 extends over 13 amino acids. Germline V CDR1 and CDR2: SGHDT, YYEEEE. CDR3 amino acids: CASSWGPRGQQYF. The CDR3 DNA follows: TGTGCCAGCAGCTGGGGACCCCGCGGGCAGCAGTACTTC.

The CDR3 DNA follows: TGTGCCATCTCCCCAGGGACGGCCGGGGAGCTGTTTTTT. Protein: CAISPGTAGELFF. The rearrangement links TRBV6-6 to TRBJ2-2, with D perhaps matching TRBD1 or TRBD2 (5 bases each). CDR3 length: 13 amino acids. V gave up 10 bases and J gave up 6 bases, with 15 bases separating them. Germline V CDR1 and CDR2: MNHNY, SVGAGI (reference sequence).

The rearrangement links TRBV4-3 to TRBJ1-6, with D uncertain. Between the trimmed V and J ends, which lost 4 bases and 8 bases, there was a span of 9 bases. Germline CDR1 reads LGHNA; CDR2 reads YSLEER. CDR3 length: 13 amino acids. CDR3 protein: CASSRQMDSPLHF. In DNA, the CDR3 is TGCGCCAGCAGCCGGCAGATGGATTCACCCCTCCACTTT.

This rearrangement joins TRBV27 to TRBJ1-1; no definite D call. CDR1 and CDR2 (germline): MNHEY, SMNVEV (reference sequence). The CDR3 covers 12 residues. The ends were cut back, 3 bases at V and 4 bases at J, with 6 bases in the middle. CDR3 residues: CASSFACTEAFF. For the CDR3, the DNA is TGTGCCAGCAGTTTCGCTTGCACTGAAGCTTTCTTT.

This rearrangement joins TRBV5-4 to TRBJ1-5; D perhaps matches TRBD1 (5 bases). This CDR3 comprises 14 residues. V was shortened by 5 bases and J by 4 bases, with 13 bases between the two germline ends. Germline assignment: CDR1 SGHNT and CDR2 YYREEE (reference sequence). CDR3 sequence reads: CASRRWGGNQPQHF. The CDR3 DNA sequence: TGTGCCAGCAGACGATGGGGGGGGAATCAGCCCCAGCATTTT.

This clone was found a few times. This sequence joins TRBV6-1 and TRBJ1-5; D gene unclear. V was cut by 6 bases and J by 5 bases, with 11 bases left in between. Germline lookup yields CDR1 MNHNS and CDR2 SASEGT. This CDR3 has 13 amino acids. The CDR3 DNA reads TGTGCCAGCAGCACTAACACTGATCAGCCCCAGCATTTT. Translating gives CASSTNTDQPQHF.

A note on this clone: Other DNA sequences in the sample encode the same CDR3. This chain uses TRBV5-4 with TRBJ2-1; the D gene is possibly TRBD1 (5 bases). Trimming shortened V by 0 bases and J by 6 bases, and 7 bases separated the two germline ends. In germline, CDR1 is SGHNT, CDR2 YYREEE (reference sequence). The CDR3 spans 13 residues. CDR3 DNA sequence: TGTGCCAGCAGCTTGGGGCAGGGCAATGAGCAGTTCTTC. The encoded protein is CASSLGQGNEQFF.

In this sample, this clone turned up a few times. The genes are TRBV5-4 and TRBJ2-1; 7 bases line up with TRBD2. Germline-derived CDR1 and CDR2 are SGHNT and YYREEE (reference sequence). The ends lost 10 bases at V and 2 bases at J; junction bases unmatched: 9. This CDR3 has 14 residues. CDR3 residues: CAWGGTGAYNEQFF. In nucleotides, the CDR3 is TGTGCCTGGGGGGGAACGGGAGCCTACAATGAGCAGTTCTTC.

About this clone itself: Other DNA sequences in this sample translate to the same CDR3. V usage is TRBV30 and J usage is TRBJ2-5; the match to TRBD2 covers 7 bases. TRBJ2-7 matches the DNA end more closely, so the J call is doubtful. The germline gives CDR1 GTSNPN, CDR2 SVGIG (reference sequence). The CDR3 is 13 residues long. For the CDR3, the DNA is TGTGCCTGGAGTGCTACGGGGGGCTACGAGCAGTACTTC. Translation gives CAWSATGGYEQYF.

V gene TRBV6-6 combines with J gene TRBJ2-7; 10 bases are shared with TRBD2. Germline V gene data show CDR1 as MNHNY and CDR2 as SVGAGI (reference sequence). V shed 5 bases, J shed 0 bases, and the junction held 7 bases outside the gene matches. CDR3 length equals 16 residues. The CDR3 coding sequence is TGTGCCAGCAGTCGGGGGCAGCGGGAGGGCTCCTACGAGCAGTACTTC. Amino acid sequence: CASSRGQREGSYEQYF.

The V gene is TRBV2, the J gene TRBJ2-5, with 9 positions matching TRBD2. The CDR3 is 17 residues long. Trimming at V came to 7 bases and at J to 4 bases, leaving 16 bases not matched to a gene. Germline V CDR1 and CDR2: SNHLY, FYNNEI. CDR3 in DNA: TGTGCCAGCACGGGCCCAGTCGGGGGCGGGGGGGCAGAGACCCAGTACTTC. Its protein product is CASTGPVGGGGAETQYF.

The rearrangement links TRBV7-5 to TRBJ2-7; the listed D gene, TRBD1, was not tested against the DNA. TRBV7-5 is a pseudogene segment. The CDR3 contains 15 residues. The CDR3 DNA reads as TGTGCCAGAAGTTCACCTGGGACAGTGTCCTACGAGCAGTACTTC. Translation gives CARSSPGTVSYEQYF.

In this sample, this clone turned up a few times. The genes are TRBV6-1 and TRBJ1-1; D unresolved. Looked up from germline, CDR1 is MNHNS and CDR2 is SASEGT. This CDR3 has 13 residues. V was trimmed by 7 bases and J by 7 bases, leaving 16 bases between them. In DNA, the CDR3 is TGTGCCAGCACCTACTTGTGGGTTGGTGAAGCTTTCTTT. Translating it yields CASTYLWVGEAFF.

This clone was seen a few times. The V and J genes are TRBV30 and TRBJ2-7; no definite D call. The CDR3 consists of 12 residues. The germline CDR1 and CDR2 sequences are GTSNPN and SVGIG (reference sequence). V lost 0 bases to trimming and J lost 4 bases, with 7 bases between them. Written as DNA, the CDR3 is TGTGCCTGGAGTGTACGACAATACGAGCAGTACTTC. Its translation is CAWSVRQYEQYF.

This chain uses TRBV30 with TRBJ2-6, with unresolved D. Trimming took off 4 bases at V and 1 base at J, with 8 bases between the two ends. This CDR3 is 14 amino acids long. Per the germline V gene, CDR1 is GTSNPN and CDR2 is SVGIG (reference sequence). CDR3 nucleotide sequence: TGTGCCTGGACTCCCGGATCTGGGGCCAACGTCCTGACTTTC. Its protein product is CAWTPGSGANVLTF.

The chain employs TRBV5-1 and TRBJ1-2; D not certain. The germline V gene has CDR1 SGHRS and CDR2 YFSETQ. CDR3 length: 13 amino acids. The V gene lost 0 bases and the J gene lost 5 bases, with 8 bases spanning the gap. The DNA for the CDR3 is TGCGCCAGCAGCTTGGATACAGCTTATGGCTACACCTTC. Translation gives CASSLDTAYGYTF.

This clone has a handful of counts. J is TRBJ2-1 and V is TRBV11-2; no definite D call. V was cut by 2 bases and J by 9 bases, with 5 bases left in between. The CDR3 totals 11 residues. Germline V lookup: CDR1 SGHAT, CDR2 FQNNGV. Here the CDR3 reads CASSLTFEQFF. Written as DNA, the CDR3 is TGTGCCAGCAGCTTAACGTTTGAGCAGTTCTTC. Based on the CDR3 plus reference TRBV11-2 and TRBJ2-1, the full variable domain is EAGVAQSPRYKIIEKRQSVAFWCNPISGHATLYWYQQILGQGPKLLIQFQNNGVVDDSQLPKDRFSAERLKGVDSTLKIQPAKLEDSAVYLCASSLTFEQFFGPGTRLTVL.

V is TRBV7-2 and J is TRBJ1-2; TRBD1 matches at 7 bases. The V gene end was trimmed by 5 bases and the J gene end by 3 bases; junction bases not matched to a gene: 9. CDR1 is SGHTA, CDR2 FQGNSA, per germline. This CDR3 contains 15 residues. The CDR3 here is CASSADRVSYYGYTF. The CDR3 nucleotides read TGTGCCAGCAGCGCCGACAGGGTCTCATACTATGGCTACACCTTC.